These 4 T cell receptor beta chains originate from one sample sequenced in a study of blood T cell repertoires in COVID-19. Libraries were prepared by immunoSEQ multiplex PCR; TCRdb keeps only in-frame clonotypes and omits some of them. This table has under 150,000 clones, roughly nine tenths appearing once. Sequencing input: peripheral blood. The receptors shown here come from a human donor with active COVID-19. The donor label of this sample is uncertain.

The J gene is TRBJ2-5, the V gene TRBV7-9; D is unclear. With 0 bases removed from V and 5 bases from J, the gap between germline ends came to 10 bases. Germline V gene lookup returns CDR1 SEHNR and CDR2 FQNEAQ (reference sequence). This CDR3 has 14 amino acids. In DNA form, the CDR3 reads TGTGCCAGCAGCTTAGCTGGCCGTGTGGAGACCCAGTACTTC. As protein: CASSLAGRVETQYF.

The sample holds one count of this clone. The chain uses TRBV4-3 and TRBJ2-7; 9 nucleotides line up with TRBD1. The CDR3 runs 17 residues. V was clipped by 3 bases and J by 1 base; unmatched bases: 10. Looked up from germline, CDR1 is LGHNA and CDR2 is YSLEER. Written as DNA, the CDR3 is TGCGCCAGCAGCCATTATCCCACCGGGACAGGGTCCTACGAGCAGTACTTC. This gives the protein CASSHYPTGTGSYEQYF.

This chain links TRBV3-1 (or the pseudogene TRBV3-2) with TRBJ2-1; TRBD2 matches 11 bases. The V gene end was trimmed by 0 bases and the J gene end by 0 bases; junction bases not matched to a gene: 4. The CDR3 is 18 residues long. CDR1 and CDR2 from the germline V gene are LGHDT and YNNKEL (reference sequence). CDR3 sequence (DNA): TGTGCCAGCAGCCAAGATTTAGCGGGGGGGCCCTCCTACAATGAGCAGTTCTTC. The encoded protein is CASSQDLAGGPSYNEQFF.

The chain couples TRBV6-5 to TRBJ2-3; D ambiguous. The CDR3 has 15 residues. Germline CDR1 reads MNHEY; CDR2 reads SVGAGI. V lost 8 bases and J 2 bases, leaving 17 bases between the germline ends. CDR3 nucleotide sequence: TGTGCCAGCTCCCGCCCGAGACAAATCACAGATACGCAGTATTTT. The encoded protein is CASSRPRQITDTQYF.